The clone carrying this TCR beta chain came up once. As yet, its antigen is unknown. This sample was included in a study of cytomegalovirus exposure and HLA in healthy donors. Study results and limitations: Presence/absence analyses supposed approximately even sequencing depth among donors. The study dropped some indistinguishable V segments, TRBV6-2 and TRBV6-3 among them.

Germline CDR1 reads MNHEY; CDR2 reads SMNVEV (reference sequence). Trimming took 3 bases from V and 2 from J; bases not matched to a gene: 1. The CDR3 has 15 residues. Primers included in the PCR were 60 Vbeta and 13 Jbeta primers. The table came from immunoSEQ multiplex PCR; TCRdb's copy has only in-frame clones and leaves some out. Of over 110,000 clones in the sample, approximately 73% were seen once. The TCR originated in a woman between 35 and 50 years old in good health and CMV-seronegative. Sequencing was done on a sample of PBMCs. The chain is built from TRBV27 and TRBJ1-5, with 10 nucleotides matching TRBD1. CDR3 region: CASSLGTGGNQPQHF. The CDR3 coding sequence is TGTGCCAGCAGTTTGGGGACAGGGGGCAATCAGCCCCAGCATTTT.